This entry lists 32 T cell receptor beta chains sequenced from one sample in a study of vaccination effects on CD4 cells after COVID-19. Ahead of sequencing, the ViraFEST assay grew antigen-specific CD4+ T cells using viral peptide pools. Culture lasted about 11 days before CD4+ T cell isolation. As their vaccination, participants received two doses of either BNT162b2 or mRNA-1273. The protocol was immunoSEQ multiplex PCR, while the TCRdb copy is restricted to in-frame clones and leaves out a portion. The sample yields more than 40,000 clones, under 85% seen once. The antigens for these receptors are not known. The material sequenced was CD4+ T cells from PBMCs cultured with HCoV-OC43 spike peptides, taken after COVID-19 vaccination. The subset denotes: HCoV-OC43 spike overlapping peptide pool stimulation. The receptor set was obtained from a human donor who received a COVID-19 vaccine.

CDR3 sequence (DNA): TGTGCCAGCAGCGCGCACAATGAGCAGTTCTTC. Amino acids: CASSAHNEQFF. The gene calls are TRBV13 and TRBJ2-1, with D unresolved. The CDR3 consists of 11 residues. V dropped 5 bases and J dropped 5 bases, with 4 bases sitting between them. Germline CDR1 is PRHDT and CDR2 is FYEKMQ (reference sequence).

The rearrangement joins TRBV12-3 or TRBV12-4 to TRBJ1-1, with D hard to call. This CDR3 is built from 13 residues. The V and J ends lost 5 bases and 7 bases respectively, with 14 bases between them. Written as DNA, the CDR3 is TGTGCCAGCAGTCCCCAGGCCGGGCTTGAAGCTTTCTTT. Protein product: CASSPQAGLEAFF.

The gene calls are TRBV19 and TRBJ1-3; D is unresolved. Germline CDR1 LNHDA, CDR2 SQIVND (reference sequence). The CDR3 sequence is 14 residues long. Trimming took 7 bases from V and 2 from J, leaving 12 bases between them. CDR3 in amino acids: CASTTIGAGNTIYF. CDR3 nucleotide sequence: TGTGCCAGTACCACTATAGGAGCTGGAAACACCATATATTTT.

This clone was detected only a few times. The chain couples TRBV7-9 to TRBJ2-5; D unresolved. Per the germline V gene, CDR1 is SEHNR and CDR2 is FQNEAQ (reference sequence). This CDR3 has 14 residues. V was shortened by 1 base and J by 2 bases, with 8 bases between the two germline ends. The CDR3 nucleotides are TGTGCCAGCAGCTTAGACATAAAACAAGAGACCCAGTACTTC. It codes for CASSLDIKQETQYF.

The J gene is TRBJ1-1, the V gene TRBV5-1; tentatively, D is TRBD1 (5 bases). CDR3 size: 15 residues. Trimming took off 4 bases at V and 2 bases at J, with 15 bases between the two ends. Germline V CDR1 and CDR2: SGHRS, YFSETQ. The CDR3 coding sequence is TGCGCCAGCAGCCTATCCCAAAGGGGAAACACTGAAGCTTTCTTT. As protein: CASSLSQRGNTEAFF.

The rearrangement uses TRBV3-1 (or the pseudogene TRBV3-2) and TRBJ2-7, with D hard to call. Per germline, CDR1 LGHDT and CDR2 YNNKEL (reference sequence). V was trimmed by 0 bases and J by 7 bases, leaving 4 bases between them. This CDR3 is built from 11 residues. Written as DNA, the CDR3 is TGTGCCAGCAGCCAAGAGAGAGAGCAGTACTTC. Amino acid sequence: CASSQEREQYF.

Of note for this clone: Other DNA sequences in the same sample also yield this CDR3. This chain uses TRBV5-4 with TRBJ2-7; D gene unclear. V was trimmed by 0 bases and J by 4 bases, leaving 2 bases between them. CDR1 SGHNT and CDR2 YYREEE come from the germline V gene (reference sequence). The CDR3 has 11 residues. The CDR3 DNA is TGTGCCAGCAGCTTGGGATACGAGCAGTACTTC. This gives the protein CASSLGYEQYF.

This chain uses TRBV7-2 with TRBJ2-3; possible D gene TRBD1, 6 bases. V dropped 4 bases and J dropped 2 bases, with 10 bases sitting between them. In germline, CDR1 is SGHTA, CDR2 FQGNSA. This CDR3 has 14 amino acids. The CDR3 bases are TGTGCCAGCAGCTCTGGACAGACCACAGATACGCAGTATTTT. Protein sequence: CASSSGQTTDTQYF.

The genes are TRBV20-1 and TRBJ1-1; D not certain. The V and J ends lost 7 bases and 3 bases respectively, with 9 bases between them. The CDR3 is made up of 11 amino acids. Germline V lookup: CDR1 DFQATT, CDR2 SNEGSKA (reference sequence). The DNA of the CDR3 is TGCAGTGTTCCAACGGACACTGAAGCTTTCTTT. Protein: CSVPTDTEAFF.

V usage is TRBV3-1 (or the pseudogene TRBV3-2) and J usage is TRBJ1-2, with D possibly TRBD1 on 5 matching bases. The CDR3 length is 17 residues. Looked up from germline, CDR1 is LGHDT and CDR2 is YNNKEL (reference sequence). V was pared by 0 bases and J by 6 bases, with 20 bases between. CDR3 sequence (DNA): TGTGCCAGCAGCCAAGATAGGCCCCCTCGGGCAGGGAATGGCTACACCTTC. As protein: CASSQDRPPRAGNGYTF.

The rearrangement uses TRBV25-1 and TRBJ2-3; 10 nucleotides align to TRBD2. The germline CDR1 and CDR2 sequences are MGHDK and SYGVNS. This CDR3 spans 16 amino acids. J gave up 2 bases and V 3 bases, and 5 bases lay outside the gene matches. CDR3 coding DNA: TGTGCCAGCAGTGATTCGCTAGCGGGGGTCACAGATACGCAGTATTTT. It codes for CASSDSLAGVTDTQYF.

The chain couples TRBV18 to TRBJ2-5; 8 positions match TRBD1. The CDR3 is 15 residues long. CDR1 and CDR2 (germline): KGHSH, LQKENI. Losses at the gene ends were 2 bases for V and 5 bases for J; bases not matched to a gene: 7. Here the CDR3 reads CASSPIDRGQETQYF. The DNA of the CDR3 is TGTGCCAGCTCACCAATTGACAGGGGACAGGAGACCCAGTACTTC.

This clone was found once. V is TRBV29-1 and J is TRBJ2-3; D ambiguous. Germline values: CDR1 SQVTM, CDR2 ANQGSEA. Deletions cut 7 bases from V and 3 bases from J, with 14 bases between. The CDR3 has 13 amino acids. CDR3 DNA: TGCAGCGCGCGCACACACCGGACAGATACGCAGTATTTT. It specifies CSARTHRTDTQYF.

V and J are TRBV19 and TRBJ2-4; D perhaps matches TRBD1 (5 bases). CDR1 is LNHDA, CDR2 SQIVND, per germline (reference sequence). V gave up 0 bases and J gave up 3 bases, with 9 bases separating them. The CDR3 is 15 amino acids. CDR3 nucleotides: TGTGCCAGTAGTATAGATGCAGGACACAAAAACATTCAGTACTTC. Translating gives CASSIDAGHKNIQYF.

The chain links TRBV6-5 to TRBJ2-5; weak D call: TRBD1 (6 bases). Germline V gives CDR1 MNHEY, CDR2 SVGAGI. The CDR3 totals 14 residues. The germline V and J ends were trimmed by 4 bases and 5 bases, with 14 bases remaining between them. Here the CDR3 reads CASSWTGGVETQYF. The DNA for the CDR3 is TGTGCCAGCAGTTGGACTGGGGGCGTGGAGACCCAGTACTTC.

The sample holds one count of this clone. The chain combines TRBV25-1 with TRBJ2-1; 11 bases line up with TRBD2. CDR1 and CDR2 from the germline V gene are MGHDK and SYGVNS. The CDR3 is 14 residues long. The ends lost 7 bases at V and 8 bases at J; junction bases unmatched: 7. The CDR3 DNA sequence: TGTGCCAGCATGCTAGCGGGGGGTCTGGATGAGCAGTTCTTC. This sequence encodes CASMLAGGLDEQFF.

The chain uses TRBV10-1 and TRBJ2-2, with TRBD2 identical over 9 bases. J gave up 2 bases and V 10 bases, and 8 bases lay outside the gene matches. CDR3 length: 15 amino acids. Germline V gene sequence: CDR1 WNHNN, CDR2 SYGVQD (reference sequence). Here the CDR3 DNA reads TGCGCCACCCGGTCTAGCGGGGACAACACCGGGGAGCTGTTTTTT. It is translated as CATRSSGDNTGELFF.

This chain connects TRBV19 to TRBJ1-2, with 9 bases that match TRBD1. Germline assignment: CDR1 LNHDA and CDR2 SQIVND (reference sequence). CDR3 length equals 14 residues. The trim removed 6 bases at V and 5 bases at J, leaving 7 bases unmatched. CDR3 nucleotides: TGTGCCAGTAGAACAGGACAGGGGAATTATGGCTACACCTTC. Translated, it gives CASRTGQGNYGYTF.

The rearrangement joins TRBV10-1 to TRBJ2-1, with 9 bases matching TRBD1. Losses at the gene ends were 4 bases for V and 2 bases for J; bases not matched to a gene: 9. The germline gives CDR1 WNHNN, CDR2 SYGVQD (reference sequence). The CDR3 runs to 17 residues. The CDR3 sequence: CASSAPTGTGTYNEQFF. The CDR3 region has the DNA TGCGCCAGCAGTGCCCCGACCGGGACAGGGACCTACAATGAGCAGTTCTTC.

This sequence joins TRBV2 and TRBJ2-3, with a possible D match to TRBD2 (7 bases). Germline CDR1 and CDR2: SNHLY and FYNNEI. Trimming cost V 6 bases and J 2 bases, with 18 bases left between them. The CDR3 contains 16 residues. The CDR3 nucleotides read TGTGCCAGCAGGCTGGGGGCGGGGGCACACACAGATACGCAGTATTTT. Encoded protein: CASRLGAGAHTDTQYF.

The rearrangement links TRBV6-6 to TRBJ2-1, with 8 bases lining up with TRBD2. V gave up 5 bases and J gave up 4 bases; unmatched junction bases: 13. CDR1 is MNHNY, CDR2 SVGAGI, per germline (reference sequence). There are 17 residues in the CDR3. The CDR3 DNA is TGTGCCAGCAGTCCAGAGTACGGGGGGGGCGGATACAATGAGCAGTTCTTC. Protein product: CASSPEYGGGGYNEQFF.

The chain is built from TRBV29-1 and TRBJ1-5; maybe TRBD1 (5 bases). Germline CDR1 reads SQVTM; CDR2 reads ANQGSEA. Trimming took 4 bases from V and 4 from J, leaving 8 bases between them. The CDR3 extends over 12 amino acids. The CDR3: CSVGQPNQPQHF. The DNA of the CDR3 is TGCAGCGTTGGACAGCCAAATCAGCCCCAGCATTTT.

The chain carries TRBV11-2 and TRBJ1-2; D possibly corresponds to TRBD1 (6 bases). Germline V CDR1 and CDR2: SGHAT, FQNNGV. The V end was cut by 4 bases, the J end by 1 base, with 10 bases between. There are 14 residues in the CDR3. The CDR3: CASSSRGFNYGYTF. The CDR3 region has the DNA TGTGCCAGCAGCTCCAGGGGCTTTAACTATGGCTACACCTTC.

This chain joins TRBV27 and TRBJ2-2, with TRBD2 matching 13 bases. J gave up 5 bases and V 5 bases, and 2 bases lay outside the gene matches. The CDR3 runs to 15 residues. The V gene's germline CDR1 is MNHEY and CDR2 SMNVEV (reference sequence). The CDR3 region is CASSRLAGGTGELFF. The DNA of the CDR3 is TGTGCCAGCAGTCGACTAGCGGGGGGTACCGGGGAGCTGTTTTTT.

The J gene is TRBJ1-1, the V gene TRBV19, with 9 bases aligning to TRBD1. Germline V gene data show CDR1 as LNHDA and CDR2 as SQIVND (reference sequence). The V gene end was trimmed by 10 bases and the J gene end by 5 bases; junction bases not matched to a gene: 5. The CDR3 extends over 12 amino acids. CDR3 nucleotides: TGTGCCACCGGGGACAGGGAAACTGAAGCTTTCTTT. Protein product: CATGDRETEAFF.

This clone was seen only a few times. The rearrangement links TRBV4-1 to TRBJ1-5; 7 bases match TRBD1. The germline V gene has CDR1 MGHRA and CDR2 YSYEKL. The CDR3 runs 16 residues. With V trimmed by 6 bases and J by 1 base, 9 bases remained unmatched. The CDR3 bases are TGCGCCAGCAGTCGTATCGCGGGACAGAGCAATCAGCCCCAGCATTTT. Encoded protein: CASSRIAGQSNQPQHF.

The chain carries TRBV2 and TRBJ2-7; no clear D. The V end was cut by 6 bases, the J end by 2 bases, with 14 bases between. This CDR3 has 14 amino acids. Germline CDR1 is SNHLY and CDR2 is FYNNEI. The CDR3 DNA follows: TGTGCCAGCAGAGGCGCTGGGATTACCTACGAGCAGTACTTC. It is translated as CASRGAGITYEQYF.

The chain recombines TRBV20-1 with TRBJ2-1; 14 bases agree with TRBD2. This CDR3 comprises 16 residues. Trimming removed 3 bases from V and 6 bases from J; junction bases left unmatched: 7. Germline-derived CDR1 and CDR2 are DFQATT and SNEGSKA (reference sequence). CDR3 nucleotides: TGCAGTGCTAGTAAAGGGACTAGCGGGAGTTTCAATGAGCAGTTCTTC. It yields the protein CSASKGTSGSFNEQFF.

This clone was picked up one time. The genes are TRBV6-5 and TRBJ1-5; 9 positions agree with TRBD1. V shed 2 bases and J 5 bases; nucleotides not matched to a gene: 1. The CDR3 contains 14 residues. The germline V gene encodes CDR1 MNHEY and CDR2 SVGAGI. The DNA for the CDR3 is TGTGCCAGCAGTTACCGGGACAGGGATCAGCCCCAGCATTTT. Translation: CASSYRDRDQPQHF.

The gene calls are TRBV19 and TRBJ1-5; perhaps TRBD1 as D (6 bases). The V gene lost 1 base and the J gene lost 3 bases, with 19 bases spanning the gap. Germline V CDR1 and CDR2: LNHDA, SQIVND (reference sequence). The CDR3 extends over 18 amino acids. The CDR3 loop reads CASSIARTGTRVNQPQHF. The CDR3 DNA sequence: TGTGCCAGTAGTATAGCCCGTACAGGGACGAGGGTCAATCAGCCCCAGCATTTT.

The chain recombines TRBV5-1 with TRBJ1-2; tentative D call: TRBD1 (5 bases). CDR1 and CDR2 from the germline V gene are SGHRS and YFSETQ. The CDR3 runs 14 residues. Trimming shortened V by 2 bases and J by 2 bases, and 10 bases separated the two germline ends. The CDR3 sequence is CASSLDQGNYGYTF. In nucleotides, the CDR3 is TGCGCCAGCAGCTTAGACCAGGGAAACTATGGCTACACCTTC.

For the CDR3, the DNA is TGTGCCAGCAGCTGGACCCCGGGACAATCAAACGAGCAGTACTTC. Protein product: CASSWTPGQSNEQYF. The chain has TRBV5-5 and TRBJ2-7; a weak D match, TRBD1 (6 bases). The CDR3 is made up of 15 amino acids. V was trimmed by 3 bases and J by 5 bases, leaving 18 bases between them. CDR1 SGHKS and CDR2 YYEKEE come from the germline V gene (reference sequence).